The T cell receptor beta chain under discussion was sequenced for a study of cytomegalovirus exposure and HLA in healthy donors. Healthy bone marrow donors made up the donor group. Germline CDR1 and CDR2: MNHEY and SMNVEV (reference sequence). This CDR3 has 17 amino acids. J was trimmed by 5 bases and V by 2 bases; bases with no gene match: 11. 60 Vbeta and 13 Jbeta primers were used in PCR. Method: immunoSEQ multiplex PCR; TCRdb's copy keeps in-frame clones and lacks some. The top ten clones hold 1.5% to 2% of a sample with about 70,000 clones, 86% of them seen once. The sequenced sample was PBMCs. The chain recombines TRBV27 with TRBJ2-3, with 9 bases that match TRBD2. This sequence originates from a young woman in good health and CMV-seronegative. CDR3: CASSLDAAGGLVDTQYF. The CDR3 DNA reads as TGTGCCAGCAGTTTAGACGCAGCGGGAGGATTAGTAGATACGCAGTATTTT.